Listed here are 24 T cell receptor beta chains from one sample, sequenced in a study of blood T cell repertoires in COVID-19. Sequencing was performed with immunoSEQ multiplex PCR; in TCRdb, only in-frame clones are kept and a portion is missing. The sample records about 300,000 clones, about 91% being singletons. The sample taken for sequencing was peripheral blood. These receptors all come from a young woman with COVID-19, enrolled during active disease.

The chain employs TRBV4-1 and TRBJ1-2; D is unclear. Trimming shortened V by 0 bases and J by 4 bases, and 9 bases separated the two germline ends. The CDR3 sequence is 14 residues long. CDR1 is MGHRA, CDR2 YSYEKL, per germline. The DNA for the CDR3 is TGCGCCAGCAGCCAAGATGATACTCTCTATGGCTACACCTTC. Amino acids: CASSQDDTLYGYTF.

The V call is TRBV6-5, the J call TRBJ2-7, with a tentative D call TRBD2 (6 bases). V gave up 10 bases and J gave up 4 bases, with 14 bases separating them. This CDR3 comprises 12 residues. Germline lookup yields CDR1 MNHEY and CDR2 SVGAGI. The CDR3 coding sequence is TGTGCCACGAGGGGAGGCCCTTACGAGCAGTACGTC. Translation gives CATRGGPYEQYV.

This sequence joins TRBV28 and TRBJ2-1; D is unclear. The CDR3 is 15 amino acids. The V end lost 6 bases, the J end lost 0 bases, and 12 bases lay between the germline ends. The germline V gene has CDR1 MDHEN and CDR2 SYDVKM. CDR3 protein: CASSQTPSSYNEQFF. CDR3 in DNA: TGTGCCAGCAGCCAGACCCCTAGCTCCTACAATGAGCAGTTCTTC.

The chain combines TRBV6-5 with TRBJ1-4; possible D gene TRBD1, 5 bases. The CDR3 loop spans 14 amino acids. V lost 5 bases, J lost 12 bases, and 19 bases lay in between. Germline-derived CDR1 and CDR2 are MNHEY and SVGAGI. CDR3 nucleotide sequence: TGTGCCAGCAGTAGGTCTGGGACGGAGGGAGAACTGTTTTTT. Translating it yields CASSRSGTEGELFF.

For this clone: Additional DNA sequences in this sample encode the identical CDR3. The rearrangement uses TRBV27 and TRBJ2-1, with D unresolved. Germline V gene lookup returns CDR1 MNHEY and CDR2 SMNVEV (reference sequence). This CDR3 spans 11 amino acids. Trimming pared 5 bases from V and 9 bases from J, leaving 8 bases between. CDR3 sequence: CASSPGSEQFF. The CDR3 DNA reads as TGTGCCAGCAGTCCAGGTAGTGAGCAGTTCTTC.

The chain joins TRBV4-2 to TRBJ2-5; 9 nucleotides line up with TRBD2. This CDR3 comprises 17 residues. The J segment lost 1 base and the V segment lost 0 bases, leaving 6 bases of the junction unmatched. CDR1 and CDR2 (germline): LGHNA, YNFKEQ. CDR3 sequence: CASSQDPSGGIQETQYF. In nucleotides, the CDR3 is TGTGCCAGCAGCCAAGATCCCAGCGGGGGGATCCAAGAGACCCAGTACTTC.

The table lists this clone with a count of one. This chain uses TRBV19 with TRBJ2-2; D is ambiguous. Per the germline V gene, CDR1 is LNHDA and CDR2 is SQIVND (reference sequence). With 3 bases removed from V and 7 bases from J, the gap between germline ends came to 9 bases. The CDR3 totals 13 residues. CDR3 protein: CASSIYGGGELFF. Written as DNA, the CDR3 is TGTGCCAGTAGTATCTACGGTGGCGGGGAGCTGTTTTTT.

The V call is TRBV28, the J call TRBJ1-5; D gene unclear. The CDR3 spans 16 residues. Germline CDR1 is MDHEN and CDR2 is SYDVKM. V shed 1 base and J shed 0 bases, with 10 bases lying between them. The CDR3 nucleotides are TGTGCCAGCAGTTTATTCGGGGTTTATAGCAATCAGCCCCAGCATTTT. Translated, it gives CASSLFGVYSNQPQHF. Looking up the rest from reference TRBV28 and TRBJ1-5 gives the full variable domain: DVKVTQSSRYLVKRTGEKVFLECVQDMDHENMFWYRQDPGLGLRLIYFSYDVKMKEKGDIPEGYSVSREKKERFSLILESASTNQTSMYLCASSLFGVYSNQPQHFGDGTRLSIL.

The chain carries TRBV20-1 and TRBJ2-5, with D perhaps matching TRBD2 (7 bases). V dropped 3 bases and J dropped 5 bases, with 13 bases sitting between them. The length of the CDR3 is 13 residues. Germline values: CDR1 DFQATT, CDR2 SNEGSKA (reference sequence). The CDR3 region is CSASQGGGETQYF. DNA of the CDR3: TGCAGTGCTAGTCAGGGAGGGGGGGAGACCCAGTACTTC.

The V call is TRBV16, the J call TRBJ1-3, with D unresolved. V was cut by 0 bases and J by 0 bases, with 12 bases left in between. Germline-derived CDR1 and CDR2 are KGHSY and FQNENV. The CDR3 contains 17 residues. The CDR3 loop reads CASSQSVLQNSGNTIYF. The CDR3 DNA reads as TGTGCCAGCAGCCAATCTGTTTTACAGAACTCTGGAAACACCATATATTTT.

This chain uses TRBV30 with TRBJ2-5; possible D gene TRBD2, 6 bases. V dropped 0 bases and J dropped 3 bases, with 11 bases sitting between them. The CDR3 is 14 amino acids. CDR1 GTSNPN and CDR2 SVGIG come from the germline V gene (reference sequence). The DNA of the CDR3 is TGTGCCTGGAGTGTACAACTAGCTGAAGAGACCCAGTACTTC. Translated: CAWSVQLAEETQYF.

The chain employs TRBV5-5 and TRBJ2-7, with D unresolved. Germline CDR1 is SGHKS and CDR2 is YYEKEE (reference sequence). CDR3 length: 15 amino acids. The V end was cut by 4 bases, the J end by 0 bases, with 14 bases between. CDR3 protein: CASSPGPSHSYEQYF. The CDR3 bases are TGTGCCAGCAGCCCTGGCCCCTCACACTCCTACGAGCAGTACTTC.

The chain links TRBV2 to TRBJ2-3, with TRBD1 as a possible D gene (6 bases). Trimming took 2 bases from V and 0 from J, leaving 12 bases between them. Germline CDR1 is SNHLY and CDR2 is FYNNEI. The CDR3 is 16 amino acids. This CDR3 is CASSELGAVSTDTQYF. The CDR3 region has the DNA TGTGCCAGCAGTGAACTGGGGGCTGTGAGCACAGATACGCAGTATTTT.

J is TRBJ1-1 and V is TRBV28, with 8 bases aligning to TRBD1. Looked up from germline, CDR1 is MDHEN and CDR2 is SYDVKM. The length of the CDR3 is 15 residues. V lost 5 bases, J lost 3 bases, and 8 bases stayed unmatched. The CDR3 region has the DNA TGTGCCAGCAGTCCAGGGGGCTATGGGGACACTGAAGCTTTCTTT. The encoded protein is CASSPGGYGDTEAFF.

The chain carries TRBV3-1 (or the pseudogene TRBV3-2) and TRBJ2-2; D gene uncertain. There are 15 residues in the CDR3. From germline, CDR1 is LGHDT and CDR2 YNNKEL (reference sequence). V was pared by 0 bases and J by 6 bases, with 11 bases between. The CDR3 loop reads CASSQDPGQAGELFF. DNA of the CDR3: TGTGCCAGCAGCCAAGACCCCGGCCAGGCCGGGGAGCTGTTTTTT.

The rearrangement joins TRBV19 to TRBJ2-2; maybe TRBD2 (5 bases). Deletions cut 5 bases from V and 4 bases from J, with 11 bases between. The CDR3 has 14 residues. The germline gives CDR1 LNHDA, CDR2 SQIVND (reference sequence). In nucleotides, the CDR3 is TGTGCCAGTAGTTGGAGGCTCCTCACCGGGGAGCTGTTTTTT. It specifies CASSWRLLTGELFF. The full variable domain, completed using reference TRBV19 and TRBJ2-2, is DGGITQSPKYLFRKEGQNVTLSCEQNLNHDAMYWYRQDPGQGLRLIYYSQIVNDFQKGDIAEGYSVSREKKESFPLTVTSAQKNPTAFYLCASSWRLLTGELFFGEGSRLTVL.

The rearrangement links TRBV6-5 to TRBJ1-1, with no clear D. This CDR3 contains 11 residues. The germline V gene encodes CDR1 MNHEY and CDR2 SVGAGI. The V gene lost 5 bases and the J gene lost 5 bases, with 6 bases spanning the gap. CDR3 protein: CASSSNTEAFF. The CDR3 nucleotides are TGTGCCAGCAGTAGCAATACTGAAGCTTTCTTT.

The J gene is TRBJ2-1, the V gene TRBV15, with 11 nucleotides matching TRBD2. V was pared by 1 base and J by 10 bases, with 6 bases of the junction left unmatched. Germline V gene lookup returns CDR1 LNHNV and CDR2 YYDKDF (reference sequence). CDR3 length equals 15 residues. The CDR3: CATSRGLAGGIEQFF. CDR3 nucleotides: TGTGCCACCAGCAGAGGGCTAGCGGGGGGTATAGAGCAGTTCTTC.

The chain carries TRBV21-1 and TRBJ2-7; the table calls TRBD1, which could not be checked here. TRBV21-1 is an annotated pseudogene. The length of the CDR3 is 17 residues. In DNA form, the CDR3 reads TGTGCCAGCAGCAAAAATGGGACAGGGGGCTTACCCTACGAGCAGTACGTC. Translating gives CASSKNGTGGLPYEQYV.

In its sample, this clone was seen once. V gene TRBV19 combines with J gene TRBJ1-1, with TRBD1 identical over 9 bases. The CDR3 runs to 14 residues. V gave up 6 bases and J gave up 5 bases; unmatched junction bases: 7. CDR1 is LNHDA, CDR2 SQIVND, per germline (reference sequence). Written as DNA, the CDR3 is TGTGCCAGTAGCCGGGGGACAGGGATGACTGAAGCTTTCTTT. It is translated as CASSRGTGMTEAFF.

The gene calls are TRBV5-1 and TRBJ2-3; a possible D gene is TRBD1 (6 bases). CDR3 size: 14 residues. The V gene lost 5 bases and the J gene lost 2 bases, with 12 bases spanning the gap. Germline V lookup: CDR1 SGHRS, CDR2 YFSETQ. The CDR3 DNA reads as TGCGCCAGCAGATGGACAGAAAACACAGATACGCAGTATTTT. Translation gives CASRWTENTDTQYF.

This sequence joins TRBV19 and TRBJ1-3; tentative D call: TRBD1 (5 bases). This CDR3 region has 20 residues. The V gene lost 10 bases and the J gene lost 4 bases, with 35 bases spanning the gap. Germline CDR1 and CDR2: LNHDA and SQIVND (reference sequence). CDR3 sequence: CATRAQDGPKQIFPGNTIYF. The CDR3 bases are TGTGCCACCAGGGCCCAGGACGGACCTAAACAGATCTTTCCCGGAAACACCATATATTTT.

The rearrangement joins TRBV7-9 to TRBJ1-2; 7 positions match TRBD1. Unmatched junction bases numbered 6, after V lost 5 bases and J lost 6 bases. Germline CDR1 SEHNR, CDR2 FQNEAQ (reference sequence). The CDR3 is 13 amino acids. Here the CDR3 DNA reads TGTGCCAGCAGCCTCGGACAGGTAGATGGCTACACCTTC. Protein sequence: CASSLGQVDGYTF.

V is TRBV30 and J is TRBJ1-2, with 7 bases lining up with TRBD1. With 8 bases clipped from V and 7 bases from J, the junction kept 7 bases outside the gene matches. The CDR3 length is 11 residues. CDR1 and CDR2 from the germline V gene are GTSNPN and SVGIG (reference sequence). CDR3 protein: CASSTGFGYTF. The CDR3, as DNA: TGTGCCAGCTCGACAGGGTTTGGCTACACCTTC.